These T cell receptor beta chains were read from a single sample in a study of blood T cell repertoires in COVID-19. The method was immunoSEQ multiplex PCR; TCRdb's version includes in-frame clones alone and lacks a portion of them. The data show some 140,000 clones, about 85% seen once. The sequenced sample was peripheral blood. The origin of the receptors is a man aged 60 to 69 with COVID-19, enrolled during active disease. CDR3s include the opening cysteine and the closing phenylalanine or tryptophan. D genes are given only for firm matches. Clone size appears in some rows only: once, few, many, or a class for an expanded clone.

v_gene	abundance	d_gene	j_gene	CDR3nt	CDR3aa
TRBV14	once	.	TRBJ2-7	TGTGCCAGCAGTCACCTCTACGCCGGGAACTCCTACGAGCAGTACTTC	CASSHLYAGNSYEQYF
TRBV3-1/TRBV3-2	once	.	TRBJ1-4	TGTGCCAGCAGCCAAGCACGCGGTAGTGAAAAACTGTTTTTT	CASSQARGSEKLFF
TRBV7-2	.	TRBD2	TRBJ2-7	TGTGCCAGCAGCTTAATGGGACTAGCGGTCGCCTACGAGCAGTACTTC	CASSLMGLAVAYEQYF
TRBV7-9	.	.	TRBJ2-1	TGTGCCAGCAGCTTCGGGACACTGTACAATGAGCAGTTCTTC	CASSFGTLYNEQFF
TRBV6-4	.	.	TRBJ1-4	TGTGCCAGCAGTGACGGGGGGTTGTTGCCAGCAACTAATGAAAAACTGTTTTTT	CASSDGGLLPATNEKLFF
TRBV2	.	.	TRBJ1-4	TGTGCCAGCAGGACAGATCAGGAAAAACTGTTTTTT	CASRTDQEKLFF
TRBV28	.	.	TRBJ1-5	TGTGCCAGCAGTCCGGGGACCGGGACAAAGCACAATCAGCCCCAGCATTTT	CASSPGTGTKHNQPQHF
TRBV6-5	.	.	TRBJ2-7	TGTGCCAGCAGTTACTCGGGCAGGGGAAGCTCCTACGAGCAGTACTTC	CASSYSGRGSSYEQYF
TRBV7-8	few	.	TRBJ2-1	TGTGCCAGCAGCTTAGGTAGCGGAGGGGTCGGTGAGCAGTTCTTC	CASSLGSGGVGEQFF
TRBV18	.	.	TRBJ2-2	TGTGCCAGCTCACTCATGACAGGGAACACCGGGGAGCTGTTTTTT	CASSLMTGNTGELFF
TRBV7-6	.	.	TRBJ2-5	TGTGCCAGCAGCTCCACCGGGGGTCGAGTAGAGACCCAGTACTTC	CASSSTGGRVETQYF
TRBV27	.	TRBD1	TRBJ1-5	TGTGCCAGCAATCGACAGGGCGTGAGCAATCAGCCCCAGCATTTT	CASNRQGVSNQPQHF
TRBV9	.	TRBD1	TRBJ2-5	TGTGCCAGCAGCGTAGCTACGTGGGACAGGGTCCAAGAGACCCAGTACTTC	CASSVATWDRVQETQYF
TRBV11-3	.	.	TRBJ2-1	TGTGCCAGCAGCCCCGGTCGTCACGAGCAGTTCTTC	CASSPGRHEQFF
TRBV4-2	.	.	TRBJ1-1	TGTGCCAGCAGCCCCGAAGTCCTAAACACTGAAGCTTTCTTT	CASSPEVLNTEAFF
TRBV28	.	.	TRBJ2-1	TGTGCCAGCAGCCCGACCCCACAGGGTCATGAGCAGTTCTTC	CASSPTPQGHEQFF
TRBV7-2	.	.	TRBJ1-3	TGTGCCAGCAGCTTAGCCCCCAAGGGGTTCTCTGGAAACACCATATATTTT	CASSLAPKGFSGNTIYF
TRBV3-1/TRBV3-2	few	TRBD2	TRBJ2-3	TGTGCCAGCAGCCAAGGAACTAGCGGGGGACCGAGATTT	CASSQGTSGGPRF
TRBV7-6	once	.	TRBJ1-5	TGTGCCAGCAGCTTAGTATCAGGGGTTAATCAGCCCCAGCATTTT	CASSLVSGVNQPQHF
TRBV7-2	.	TRBD2	TRBJ2-5	TGTGCCAGCAGCTTAGCTTTGGCTAGCGGTGGGGAGACCCAGTACTTC	CASSLALASGGETQYF
TRBV20-1	.	.	TRBJ1-2	TGCAGTGCTCGAAGCCTTTATGGCTACACCTTC	CSARSLYGYTF
TRBV9	.	TRBD1	TRBJ1-3	TGTGCCAGCAGCCCCACCGGGACAGCGGACACCATATATTTT	CASSPTGTADTIYF
TRBV3-1/TRBV3-2	.	.	TRBJ1-2	TGTGCCAGCGGGCCCACGGGGAACTATGGCTACACCTTC	CASGPTGNYGYTF
TRBV18	.	TRBD2	TRBJ2-7	TGTGCCAGCTCACCGGGACTAGCGGGAGGTAACGAGCAGTACTTC	CASSPGLAGGNEQYF
TRBV6-4	.	TRBD2	TRBJ2-2	TGTGCCAGCAGTATCCTAGCGGGGGCCACCGGGGAGCTGTTTTTT	CASSILAGATGELFF
TRBV7-9	once	.	TRBJ2-1	TGTGCCAGCCTCTCGCGAGAGCAGGCGGGTAATGAGCAGTTCTTC	CASLSREQAGNEQFF